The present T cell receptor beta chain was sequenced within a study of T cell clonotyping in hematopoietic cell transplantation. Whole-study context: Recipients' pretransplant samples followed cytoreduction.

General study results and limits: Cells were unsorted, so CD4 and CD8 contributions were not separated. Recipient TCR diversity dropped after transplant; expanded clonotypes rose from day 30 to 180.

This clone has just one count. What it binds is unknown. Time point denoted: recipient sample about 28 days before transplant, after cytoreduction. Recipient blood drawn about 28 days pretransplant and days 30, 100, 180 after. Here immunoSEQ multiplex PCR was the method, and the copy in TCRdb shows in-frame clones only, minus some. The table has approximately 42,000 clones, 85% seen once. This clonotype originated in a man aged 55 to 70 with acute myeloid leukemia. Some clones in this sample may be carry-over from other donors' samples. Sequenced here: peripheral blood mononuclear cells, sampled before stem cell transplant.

CDR3 protein: CASSLQTSGVNNEQFF. CDR3 in DNA: TGTGCCAGCAGCTTACAGACTAGCGGGGTAAACAATGAGCAGTTCTTC. The J gene is TRBJ2-1, the V gene TRBV7-3; 11 bases match TRBD2. After removal of 2 bases from V and 5 bases from J, the junction contained 5 bases not matched to a gene. The CDR3 loop spans 16 amino acids. CDR1 is SGHTA, CDR2 FQGTGA, per germline. Supplemented by reference TRBV7-3 and TRBJ2-1, the full variable domain reads GAGVSQTPSNKVTEKGKYVELRCDPISGHTALYWYRQSLGQGPEFLIYFQGTGAADDSGLPNDRFFAVRPEGSVSTLKIQRTERGDSAVYLCASSLQTSGVNNEQFFGPGTRLTVL.